The clone carrying this TCR beta chain appeared a few times. Its antigen is currently unknown. Since all of the isolated RNA was reverse transcribed, expressed TCRB transcripts were what got sequenced. Measured with immunoSEQ multiplex PCR; TCRdb has only the in-frame clones, and not every one. The sample carries roughly 700,000 clones, 13% recorded once. The data are from a study of beta chain features in type 1 diabetes. Overall study findings and caveats: A greater similarity of naive, central memory and Treg TCRB repertoires was seen among patients than among healthy donors. Type 1 diabetes patients had fewer VDJ junction insertions and more deletions. All four CD4+ subsets from Type 1 diabetes patients carried moderately but significantly shorter TCRB CDR3s.

Between the trimmed V and J ends, which lost 5 bases and 9 bases, there was a span of 7 bases. Per germline, CDR1 SGHNT and CDR2 YENEEA. This CDR3 has 11 amino acids. On average, the one heparinised blood draw given by each donor was about 120 mL. Sorting produced populations that all topped 98% purity. The V call is TRBV11-3, the J call TRBJ2-2, with D hard to call. This receptor was obtained from a man in his late teens or twenties with type 1 diabetes. The sample taken for sequencing was naive CD4+ T cells from blood. CDR3 sequence (DNA): TGTGCCAGCAGCCTCCAGTGGGAGCTGTTTTTT. Protein sequence: CASSLQWELFF.